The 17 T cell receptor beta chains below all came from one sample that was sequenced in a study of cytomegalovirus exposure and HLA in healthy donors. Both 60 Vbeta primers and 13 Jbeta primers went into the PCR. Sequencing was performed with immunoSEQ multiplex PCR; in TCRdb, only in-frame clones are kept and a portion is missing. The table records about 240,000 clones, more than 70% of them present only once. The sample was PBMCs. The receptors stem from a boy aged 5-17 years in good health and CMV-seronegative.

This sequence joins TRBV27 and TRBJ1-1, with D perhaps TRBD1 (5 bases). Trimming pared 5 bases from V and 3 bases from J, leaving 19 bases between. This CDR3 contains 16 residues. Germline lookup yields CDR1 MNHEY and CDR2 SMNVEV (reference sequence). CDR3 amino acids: CASSPTPTAPHTEAFF. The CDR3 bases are TGTGCCAGCAGTCCTACTCCGACAGCCCCCCACACTGAAGCTTTCTTT.

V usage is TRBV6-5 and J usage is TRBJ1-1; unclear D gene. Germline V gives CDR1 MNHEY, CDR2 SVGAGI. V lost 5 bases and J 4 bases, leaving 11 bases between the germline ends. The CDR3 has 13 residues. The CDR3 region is CASSLDAGTEAFF. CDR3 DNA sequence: TGTGCCAGCAGTCTGGACGCGGGCACTGAAGCTTTCTTT.

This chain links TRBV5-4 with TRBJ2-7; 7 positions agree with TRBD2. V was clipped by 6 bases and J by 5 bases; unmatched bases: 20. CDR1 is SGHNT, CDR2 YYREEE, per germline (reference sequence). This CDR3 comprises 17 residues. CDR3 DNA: TGTGCCAGCACCCCAACAGGCGGGAGAGACTCCGCCCACGAGCAGTACTTC. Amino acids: CASTPTGGRDSAHEQYF.

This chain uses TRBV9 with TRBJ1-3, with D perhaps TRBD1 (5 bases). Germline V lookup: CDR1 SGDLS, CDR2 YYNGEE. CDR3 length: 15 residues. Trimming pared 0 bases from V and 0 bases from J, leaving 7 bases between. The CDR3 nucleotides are TGTGCCAGCAGCGTAGGACAGCACTCTGGAAACACCATATATTTT. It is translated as CASSVGQHSGNTIYF.

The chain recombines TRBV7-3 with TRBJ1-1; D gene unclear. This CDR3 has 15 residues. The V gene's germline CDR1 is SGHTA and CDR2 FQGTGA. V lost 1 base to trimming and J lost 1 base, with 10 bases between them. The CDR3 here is CASSLIRGSNTEAFF. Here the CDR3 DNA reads TGTGCCAGCAGCTTAATACGAGGGTCGAACACTGAAGCTTTCTTT.

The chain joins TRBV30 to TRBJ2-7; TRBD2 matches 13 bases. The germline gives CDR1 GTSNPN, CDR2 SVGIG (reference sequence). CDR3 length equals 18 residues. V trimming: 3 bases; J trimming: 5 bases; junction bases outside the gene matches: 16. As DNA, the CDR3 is TGTGCCTGGAGCCTAGGGGTTAGACTAGCGGGGGGCTTCGACGAGCAGTACTTC. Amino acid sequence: CAWSLGVRLAGGFDEQYF.

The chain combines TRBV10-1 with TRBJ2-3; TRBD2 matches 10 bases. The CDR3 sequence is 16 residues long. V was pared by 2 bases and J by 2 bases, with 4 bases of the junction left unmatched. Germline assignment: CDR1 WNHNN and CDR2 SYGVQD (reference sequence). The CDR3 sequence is CASSEGSGRSTDTQYF. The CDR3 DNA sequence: TGCGCCAGCAGTGAGGGTAGCGGGAGGTCCACAGATACGCAGTATTTT.

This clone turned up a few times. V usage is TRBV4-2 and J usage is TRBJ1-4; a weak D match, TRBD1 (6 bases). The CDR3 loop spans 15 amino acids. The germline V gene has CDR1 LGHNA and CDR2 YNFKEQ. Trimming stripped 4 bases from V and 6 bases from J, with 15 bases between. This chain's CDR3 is CASSPTRGRYEKLFF. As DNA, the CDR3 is TGTGCCAGCAGCCCGACCAGGGGACGGTATGAAAAACTGTTTTTT.

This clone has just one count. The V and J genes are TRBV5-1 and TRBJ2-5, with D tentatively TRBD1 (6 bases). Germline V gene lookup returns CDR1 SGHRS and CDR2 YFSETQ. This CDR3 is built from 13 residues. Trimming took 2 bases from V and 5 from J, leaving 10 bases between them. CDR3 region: CASSLSGEETQYF. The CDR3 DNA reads TGCGCCAGCAGCTTATCAGGGGAGGAGACCCAGTACTTC.

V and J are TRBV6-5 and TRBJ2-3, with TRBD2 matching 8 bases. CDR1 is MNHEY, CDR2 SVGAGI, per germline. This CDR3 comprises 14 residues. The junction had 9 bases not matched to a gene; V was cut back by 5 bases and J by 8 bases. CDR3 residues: CASSLASGLPTQYF. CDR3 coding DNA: TGTGCCAGCAGTCTGGCTAGCGGGCTCCCTACGCAGTATTTT.

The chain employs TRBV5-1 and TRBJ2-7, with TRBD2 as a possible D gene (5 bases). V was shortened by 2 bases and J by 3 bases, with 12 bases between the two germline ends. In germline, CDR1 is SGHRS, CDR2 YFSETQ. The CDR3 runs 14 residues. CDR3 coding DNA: TGCGCCAGCAGCTTAGTGGGTCGGGACTACGAGCAGTACTTC. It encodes CASSLVGRDYEQYF.

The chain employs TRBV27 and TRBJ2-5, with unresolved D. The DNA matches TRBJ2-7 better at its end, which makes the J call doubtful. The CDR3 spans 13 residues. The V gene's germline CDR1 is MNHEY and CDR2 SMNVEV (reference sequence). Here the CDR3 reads CASSLESSLEQYF. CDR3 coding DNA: TGTGCCAGCAGTTTAGAATCGAGCCTCGAGCAGTACTTC.

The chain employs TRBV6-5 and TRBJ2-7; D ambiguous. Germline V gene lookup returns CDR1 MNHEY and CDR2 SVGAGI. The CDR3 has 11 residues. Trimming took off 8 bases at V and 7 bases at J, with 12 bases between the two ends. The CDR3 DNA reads TGTGCCAGCGGTGGAGTGAAGGAGCAGTACTTC. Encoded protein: CASGGVKEQYF.

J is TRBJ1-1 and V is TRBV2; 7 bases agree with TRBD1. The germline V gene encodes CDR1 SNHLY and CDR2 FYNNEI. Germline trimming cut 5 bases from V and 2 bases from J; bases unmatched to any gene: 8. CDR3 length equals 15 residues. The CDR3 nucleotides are TGTGCCAGCAGTCACGACAGGGTCGGTAACACTGAAGCTTTCTTT. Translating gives CASSHDRVGNTEAFF.

Here the CDR3 reads CASSLAGTEQYF. The CDR3 region has the DNA TGTGCCAGCAGCTTAGCTGGGACTGAGCAGTACTTC. The chain has TRBV7-9 and TRBJ2-7; D is possibly TRBD2 (6 bases). CDR1 and CDR2 from the germline V gene are SEHNR and FQNEAQ (reference sequence). The V end lost 0 bases, the J end lost 7 bases, and 7 bases lay between the germline ends. The CDR3 sequence is 12 residues long.

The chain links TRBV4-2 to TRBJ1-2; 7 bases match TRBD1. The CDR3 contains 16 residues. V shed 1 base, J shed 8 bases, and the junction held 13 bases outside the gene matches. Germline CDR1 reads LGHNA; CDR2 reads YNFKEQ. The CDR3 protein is CASSQVRSDRVHGYTF. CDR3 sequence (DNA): TGTGCCAGCAGCCAAGTGAGATCAGACAGGGTGCACGGCTACACCTTC.

CDR3 nucleotide sequence: TGTGCCAGCCAAAAGGGGACAGGGAGCAACGAGCAGTTCTTC. It encodes CASQKGTGSNEQFF. V usage is TRBV6-5 and J usage is TRBJ2-1, with 9 bases lining up with TRBD1. CDR3 length equals 14 residues. With 8 bases clipped from V and 10 bases from J, the junction kept 12 bases outside the gene matches. Germline-derived CDR1 and CDR2 are MNHEY and SVGAGI.